This TCR beta chain was retrieved from a study of graft-versus-host responses after intestinal transplantation. About the research overall: Uniformly, recipients were administered anti-thymocyte globulin induction with subsequent tacrolimus and steroids for 3 to 4 years.

The CDR3 contains 15 residues. Trimming left V 0 bases short and J 6 bases short, with 13 bases between. Germline V gives CDR1 MNHEY, CDR2 SMNVEV (reference sequence). Profiled with immunoSEQ multiplex PCR; TCRdb holds only in-frame clones, not every one. The profile shows some 35,000 clones, approximately 94% of them singletons. With respect to this clone: The antigen is unknown.

This sequence was found in a human donor who was the organ donor for an intestinal transplant. The J gene is TRBJ2-3, the V gene TRBV27; D is unclear. The sequences come from unstimulated CD4+ T cells sorted from spleen or lymph node cells, collected before transplant. For the CDR3, the DNA is TGTGCCAGCAGTTTATCGGCACGCCCTCTGGATACGCAGTATTTT. Protein sequence: CASSLSARPLDTQYF.